The TCR beta chain described here comes from a study of cytomegalovirus exposure and HLA in healthy donors. In the study overall: The study's early data release held tens of millions of unique TCRs from HLA-typed donors.

PCR involved 60 Vbeta and 13 Jbeta primers. Assay used: immunoSEQ multiplex PCR; TCRdb lists only in-frame clones, some missing. This sample yields tens of thousands of clones, of which 85% are seen a single time; about 10% belongs to the top ten. This clone occurred once. No antigen is known for it. Regarding the study as a whole: In a later analysis, CMV-associated beta chains were mostly HLA-associated, it appeared. Later, an analysis showed that TCR beta chains associated with HLA were more clonally expanded than others that were equally common. In a later analysis, around 18,000 TCR beta sequences were associated with HLA alleles at 0.05 false discovery rate.

Trimming removed 3 bases at V and 1 base at J, with 10 bases between. The germline CDR1 and CDR2 sequences are LNHDA and SQIVND (reference sequence). The CDR3 is made up of 14 amino acids. This TCR was recovered from a female donor in good health and CMV-seronegative. The sequencing sample was made of PBMCs. This sequence joins TRBV19 and TRBJ2-7; tentatively, D is TRBD2 (6 bases). The CDR3 coding sequence is TGTGCCAGTAGTATCGGGGGACTTTCCTACGAGCAGTACTTC. As protein: CASSIGGLSYEQYF.